These T cell receptor beta chains were read from a single sample in a study of blood T cell repertoires in COVID-19. Data came from immunoSEQ multiplex PCR; TCRdb stores just in-frame clones and leaves some out. Found here are tens of thousands of clones, roughly 89% of them singletons; the top ten hold about 4.9%. Sample: peripheral blood. The receptors stem from a man in his sixties with COVID-19, enrolled during active disease. The CDR3 runs from the conserved cysteine through the conserved F or W. The D gene is left open where the match is weak. The size field is filled for only some rows; it gives once, few, many or a size class.

>TRBJ1-2|.|TRBV21-1|.
CASSPGPGKEGYTF
TGTGCCAGCAGTCCCGGGCCGGGAAAGGAGGGCTACACCTTC
>TRBJ1-1|.|TRBV5-1|.
CASSYTGRGTEAFF
TGCGCCAGCAGCTACACGGGGAGGGGCACTGAAGCTTTCTTT
>TRBJ2-2|TRBD2|TRBV27|.
CASSSPHLAGSYTGELFF
TGTGCCAGCAGTTCTCCCCATCTAGCGGGATCGTACACCGGGGAGCTGTTTTTT
>TRBJ2-7|.|TRBV11-2|.
CASSLDRRSEEYF
TGTGCCAGCAGCTTAGATCGTCGTAGCGAGGAGTACTTC
>TRBJ2-1|TRBD1|TRBV19|once
CASSRGTDSYNEQFF
TGTGCCAGTAGTAGAGGGACAGACTCCTACAATGAGCAGTTCTTC
>TRBJ1-4|.|TRBV7-9|.
CASSLSFDEKLFF
TGTGCCAGCAGCTTATCTTTCGATGAAAAACTGTTTTTT
>TRBJ1-1|.|TRBV7-9|.
CASSFAGKAEAFF
TGTGCCAGCAGCTTTGCAGGGAAGGCTGAAGCTTTCTTT
>TRBJ1-1|.|TRBV5-1|.
CASSLASQGNTEAFF
TGCGCCAGCAGCTTGGCCAGCCAGGGGAACACTGAAGCTTTCTTT
>TRBJ2-7|TRBD1|TRBV28|once
CASSRTGRPYEQYF
TGTGCCAGCAGTCGGACAGGGAGGCCCTACGAGCAGTACTTC
>TRBJ1-1|TRBD1|TRBV5-6|.
CASSLDWQGANAEAFF
TGTGCCAGCAGCTTGGATTGGCAGGGGGCAAACGCTGAAGCTTTCTTT
>TRBJ2-1|.|TRBV11-3|.
CASSSHPEVNNEQFF
TGTGCCAGCAGCTCCCACCCCGAGGTAAACAATGAGCAGTTCTTC
>TRBJ1-2|.|TRBV6-6|.
CASSPLGSRGGYTF
TGTGCCAGCAGCCCCTTAGGTAGCCGAGGGGGCTACACCTTC
>TRBJ2-3|.|TRBV30|.
CAWSAEFGTDTQYF
TGTGCCTGGAGTGCCGAATTCGGGACAGATACGCAGTATTTT
>TRBJ1-1|.|TRBV7-3|.
CASSLTRQLNTEAFF
TGTGCCAGCAGCTTAACGCGGCAGCTGAACACTGAAGCTTTCTTT
>TRBJ2-3|TRBD1|TRBV10-1|.
CASSRDSATDTQYF
TGCGCCAGCAGCCGGGACAGCGCAACAGATACGCAGTATTTT
>TRBJ1-1|.|TRBV6-5|.
CATKTRNTEAFF
TGTGCCACCAAGACAAGAAACACTGAAGCTTTCTTT
>TRBJ2-7|TRBD2|TRBV2|once
CASKGTSFYEQYF
TGTGCCAGCAAGGGGACTAGCTTCTACGAGCAGTACTTC
>TRBJ2-2|.|TRBV24-1|.
CVTSDQDKNTGELFF
TGTGTCACCAGTGATCAGGACAAAAACACCGGGGAGCTGTTTTTT
>TRBJ2-7|.|TRBV19|.
CASSHRDSDYEQYF
TGTGCCAGTAGTCACCGGGACTCGGACTACGAGCAGTACTTC
>TRBJ2-5|.|TRBV7-2|few
CASSRSRSGETQYF
TGTGCCAGCAGCCGTTCTCGGAGTGGGGAGACCCAGTACTTC
>TRBJ1-2|TRBD1|TRBV4-3|few
CASSQMETGGAHGYTF
TGCGCCAGCAGCCAAATGGAGACAGGGGGCGCCCATGGCTACACCTTC
>TRBJ1-1|.|TRBV11-2|once
CASGTDSNTEAFF
TGTGCCAGCGGGACGGACAGTAACACTGAAGCTTTCTTT
>TRBJ2-2|.|TRBV9|.
CASSGPGTGELFF
TGTGCCAGCAGCGGGCCAGGGACCGGGGAGCTGTTTTTT
>TRBJ2-1|TRBD2|TRBV6-2/TRBV6-3|.
CASSKRLAGALFYNEQFF
TGTGCCAGCAGTAAGCGACTAGCGGGAGCCCTTTTCTACAATGAGCAGTTCTTC
>TRBJ2-7|TRBD1|TRBV28|.
CASRRQGLDEQYF
TGTGCCAGCAGGAGACAGGGCCTTGACGAGCAGTACTTC
>TRBJ2-6|.|TRBV30|.
CADRNSGANVLTF
TGTGCGGACAGAAACTCTGGGGCCAACGTCCTGACTTTC
>TRBJ1-4|.|TRBV25-1|.
CASAGGGATNEKLFF
TGTGCCAGCGCCGGGGGAGGGGCAACTAATGAAAAACTGTTTTTT
>TRBJ2-2|.|TRBV5-1|once
CASSLDREGAGELFF
TGCGCCAGCAGCTTGGACAGGGAAGGGGCCGGGGAGCTGTTTTTT
>TRBJ1-5|.|TRBV6-2/TRBV6-3|.
CASSYSGGNDQPQHF
TGTGCCAGCAGTTACTCGGGCGGGAATGATCAGCCCCAGCATTTT
>TRBJ2-5|TRBD2|TRBV4-1|.
CASRLGLAGAETQYF
TGCGCCAGCAGGCTGGGACTAGCGGGAGCAGAGACCCAGTACTTC
>TRBJ2-7|.|TRBV5-1|.
CASSLAAGNHEQYF
TGCGCCAGCAGCTTGGCCGCGGGGAACCACGAGCAGTACTTC
>TRBJ2-1|.|TRBV18|.
CASSPPGRGPYNEQFF
TGTGCCAGCTCACCACCGGGGCGGGGGCCCTACAATGAGCAGTTCTTC
>TRBJ1-1|.|TRBV10-3|.
CAISDSAIRDTEAFF
TGTGCCATCAGTGATTCGGCAATCCGGGACACTGAAGCTTTCTTT
>TRBJ2-7|TRBD2|TRBV10-3|.
CAPYESGSGNYEQYF
TGTGCCCCCTACGAAAGCGGGAGTGGGAACTACGAGCAGTACTTC
>TRBJ1-4|.|TRBV5-1|.
CASSVSLADNEKLFF
TGCGCCAGCAGCGTGAGCCTCGCCGATAATGAAAAACTGTTTTTT
>TRBJ2-7|.|TRBV7-8|once
CASSKSGSYEQYF
TGTGCCAGCAGCAAGAGTGGTTCCTACGAGCAGTACTTC
>TRBJ1-2|.|TRBV2|.
CASRGLGQRTNYGYTF
TGTGCCAGCAGGGGACTAGGACAGCGGACCAACTATGGCTACACCTTC
>TRBJ1-4|.|TRBV27|few
CASSFLGVANEKLFF
TGTGCCAGCAGTTTTCTCGGGGTGGCTAATGAAAAACTGTTTTTT
>TRBJ2-1|TRBD1|TRBV11-2|once
CASTLRGRSLIGEQFF
TGTGCCAGCACCCTCAGGGGGCGTAGTCTTATTGGTGAGCAGTTCTTC
>TRBJ1-1|.|TRBV7-9|.
CASSLLVRENSANTEAFF
TGTGCCAGCAGCTTACTAGTTAGGGAGAATTCAGCGAACACTGAAGCTTTCTTT
>TRBJ2-2|.|TRBV6-1|.
CASRGANTGELFF
TGTGCCAGCAGAGGAGCGAACACCGGGGAGCTGTTTTTT
>TRBJ1-5|.|TRBV4-3|.
CASSPNRGNQPQHF
TGCGCCAGCAGCCCAAACCGGGGGAATCAGCCCCAGCATTTT
>TRBJ2-2|TRBD2|TRBV7-6|.
CASSPPQREGLDTGELFF
TGTGCCAGCAGCCCCCCCCAGCGGGAGGGCCTGGACACCGGGGAGCTGTTTTTT
>TRBJ2-1|TRBD1|TRBV6-6|.
CASSSGQVIGEQFF
TGTGCCAGCAGTTCGGGACAGGTGATCGGTGAGCAGTTCTTC
>TRBJ2-7|TRBD1|TRBV7-9|.
CASSSGPGQGAYEQYF
TGTGCCAGCAGCTCCGGTCCGGGACAGGGGGCTTACGAGCAGTACTTC
>TRBJ2-1|TRBD2|TRBV19|.
CASTGASGREQFF
TGTGCCAGTACTGGGGCTAGCGGGCGGGAGCAGTTCTTC
>TRBJ2-6|TRBD2|TRBV4-1|.
CASSREGLAIPSGANVLTF
TGCGCCAGCAGCCGAGAAGGACTAGCGATCCCCTCTGGGGCCAACGTCCTGACTTTC
>TRBJ2-2|.|TRBV11-2|.
CASSLDRIGVGNTGELFF
TGTGCCAGCAGCTTAGATCGGATCGGGGTTGGGAACACCGGGGAGCTGTTTTTT
>TRBJ2-3|TRBD2|TRBV11-2|.
CASSAGRLAGYSTDTQYF
TGTGCCAGCAGCGCCGGGAGGCTAGCGGGTTATAGCACAGATACGCAGTATTTT
>TRBJ2-1|.|TRBV2|once
CASIPGYNEQFF
TGTGCCAGCATTCCAGGCTACAATGAGCAGTTCTTC
>TRBJ1-5|TRBD1|TRBV7-8|.
CASSSGTGGNQPQHF
TGTGCCAGCAGCTCTGGGACAGGAGGCAATCAGCCCCAGCATTTT
>TRBJ2-5|TRBD2|TRBV4-1|.
CASSQGLAGQETQYF
TGCGCCAGCAGCCAAGGACTAGCGGGACAAGAGACCCAGTACTTC
>TRBJ2-7|TRBD2|TRBV7-2|once
CASSLDLTSGRGEQYF
TGTGCCAGCAGCTTAGACCTTACTAGCGGGAGGGGCGAGCAGTACTTC
>TRBJ1-6|.|TRBV18|.
CASSPARGNSPLHF
TGTGCCAGCTCCCCTGCCCGGGGGAATTCACCCCTCCACTTT
>TRBJ1-5|.|TRBV19|.
CASSIRRSNQPQHF
TGTGCCAGTAGTATACGCAGGAGCAATCAGCCCCAGCATTTT
>TRBJ2-1|TRBD2|TRBV7-9|.
CASSSGTSGANEQFF
TGTGCCAGCAGCTCCGGGACTAGCGGGGCCAATGAGCAGTTCTTC
>TRBJ2-7|TRBD1|TRBV2|.
CASRQGANSEQYF
TGTGCCAGCAGGCAGGGGGCGAATTCCGAGCAGTACTTC
>TRBJ2-7|TRBD1|TRBV5-5|once
CASSPRDRGTYEQYF
TGTGCCAGCAGCCCCCGGGACAGGGGCACCTACGAGCAGTACTTC
>TRBJ2-2|.|TRBV19|few
CASSIGEGAGELFF
TGTGCCAGTAGTATAGGTGAGGGAGCCGGGGAGCTGTTTTTT